These 14 T cell receptor beta chains originate from one sample sequenced in a study of blood T cell repertoires in COVID-19. Sequencing was performed with immunoSEQ multiplex PCR; in TCRdb, only in-frame clones are kept and a portion is missing. Of 150,000 to 200,000 clones in the sample, roughly 87% were seen once. The sequenced sample was peripheral blood. Receptor source: a human donor in a cohort sampled during active COVID-19.

V usage is TRBV7-9 and J usage is TRBJ2-5, with TRBD2 identical over 12 bases. The CDR3 covers 16 residues. CDR1 and CDR2 from the germline V gene are SEHNR and FQNEAQ (reference sequence). Trimming at V came to 3 bases and at J to 2 bases, leaving 4 bases not matched to a gene. The CDR3 here is CASSFILAGGQETQYF. DNA of the CDR3: TGTGCCAGCAGCTTCATCCTAGCGGGAGGGCAAGAGACCCAGTACTTC. The full variable domain, completed using reference TRBV7-9 and TRBJ2-5, is DTGVSQNPRHKITKRGQNVTFRCDPISEHNRLYWYRQTLGQGPEFLTYFQNEAQLEKSRLLSDRFSAERPKGSFSTLEIQRTEQGDSAMYLCASSFILAGGQETQYFGPGTRLLVL.

The V call is TRBV7-2, the J call TRBJ2-3; perhaps TRBD2 as D (6 bases). This CDR3 comprises 15 residues. The V end was cut by 10 bases, the J end by 7 bases, with 24 bases between. Germline assignment: CDR1 SGHTA and CDR2 FQGNSA. The CDR3 nucleotides read TGTGCCACCGGCGGGGCGGGGTCCTTAAGCAATACGCAGTATTTT. Its translation: CATGGAGSLSNTQYF.

V is TRBV7-9 and J is TRBJ2-5; 7 bases align to TRBD1. Unmatched junction bases numbered 3, after V lost 1 base and J lost 4 bases. Germline lookup yields CDR1 SEHNR and CDR2 FQNEAQ (reference sequence). CDR3 length equals 14 residues. CDR3: CASSLVQGIETQYF. The CDR3 nucleotides are TGTGCCAGCAGCTTAGTACAGGGGATAGAGACCCAGTACTTC.

The chain has TRBV7-5 and TRBJ2-2; the table calls TRBD2, which could not be checked here. TRBV7-5 counts as a pseudogene. This CDR3 is 22 amino acids long. The DNA for the CDR3 is TGTGCCAGAAGCGCAAAAAATCCGGGACTAGCGGGAGCTAAGGTCAGGACCGGGGAGCTGTTTTTT. This encodes CARSAKNPGLAGAKVRTGELFF.

The chain joins TRBV4-1 to TRBJ2-7; TRBD1 aligns across 8 bases. CDR3 length: 15 amino acids. The V gene end was trimmed by 0 bases and the J gene end by 2 bases; junction bases not matched to a gene: 3. Germline CDR1 and CDR2: MGHRA and YSYEKL. The CDR3 region is CASSQELDRAYEQYF. The CDR3 DNA is TGCGCCAGCAGCCAAGAGCTGGACAGGGCCTACGAGCAGTACTTC.

With respect to this clone: Additional DNA sequences in this sample encode the identical CDR3. The CDR3 loop reads CASSLGLAYEQYF. In DNA form, the CDR3 reads TGTGCCAGCAGCCTGGGACTAGCCTACGAGCAGTACTTC. The chain is built from TRBV11-2 and TRBJ2-7; 8 bases match TRBD2. V was clipped by 5 bases and J by 2 bases; unmatched bases: 2. The CDR3 is 13 amino acids. Germline V gives CDR1 SGHAT, CDR2 FQNNGV. Drawing the rest from reference TRBV11-2 and TRBJ2-7, the complete variable domain is EAGVAQSPRYKIIEKRQSVAFWCNPISGHATLYWYQQILGQGPKLLIQFQNNGVVDDSQLPKDRFSAERLKGVDSTLKIQPAKLEDSAVYLCASSLGLAYEQYFGPGTRLTVT.

In this sample, this clone turned up once. The chain carries TRBV7-9 and TRBJ2-7; 7 bases match TRBD1. J lost 5 bases, V lost 5 bases, and 3 bases had no gene match. This CDR3 spans 12 amino acids. In germline, CDR1 is SEHNR, CDR2 FQNEAQ (reference sequence). Here the CDR3 DNA reads TGTGCCAGCAGCCCCGACAGGGACGAGCAGTACTTC. Its translation is CASSPDRDEQYF. Based on the CDR3 plus reference TRBV7-9 and TRBJ2-7, the full variable domain is DTGVSQNPRHKITKRGQNVTFRCDPISEHNRLYWYRQTLGQGPEFLTYFQNEAQLEKSRLLSDRFSAERPKGSFSTLEIQRTEQGDSAMYLCASSPDRDEQYFGPGTRLTVT.

This rearrangement joins TRBV24-1 to TRBJ1-2; D gene uncertain. Trimming cost V 0 bases and J 6 bases, with 4 bases left between them. The CDR3 is 12 amino acids. CDR1 and CDR2 (germline): KGHDR, SFDVKD. The CDR3 DNA follows: TGTGCCACCAGTGATTTGACAGATGGCTACACCTTC. Residues: CATSDLTDGYTF.

The V and J genes are TRBV7-9 and TRBJ1-1; D gene uncertain. Trimming cost V 5 bases and J 6 bases, with 16 bases left between them. This CDR3 region has 14 residues. In germline, CDR1 is SEHNR, CDR2 FQNEAQ (reference sequence). CDR3 in DNA: TGTGCCAGCAGCCCCCCCTCTGCTGCGTCTGAAGCTTTCTTT. This codes for CASSPPSAASEAFF.

The chain joins TRBV7-3 to TRBJ2-1, with D maybe TRBD2 (6 bases). The germline V gene encodes CDR1 SGHTA and CDR2 FQGTGA. V was cut by 0 bases and J by 8 bases, with 14 bases left in between. CDR3 size: 15 residues. The CDR3 nucleotides read TGTGCCAGCAGCTTAACCCCACGGGAGAGCGATGAGCAGTTCTTC. Amino acid sequence: CASSLTPRESDEQFF.

V is TRBV12-3 or TRBV12-4 and J is TRBJ1-2; a possible D gene is TRBD1 (6 bases). CDR3 length equals 13 residues. The ends were cut back, 5 bases at V and 7 bases at J, with 14 bases in the middle. CDR3 DNA: TGTGCCAGCAGTCTCACAGGGAGGGGTGGCTACACCTTC. Its translation: CASSLTGRGGYTF.

J is TRBJ2-7 and V is TRBV28, with 9 nucleotides matching TRBD1. Germline assignment: CDR1 MDHEN and CDR2 SYDVKM. The junction had 8 bases not matched to a gene; V was cut back by 3 bases and J by 2 bases. This CDR3 region has 16 residues. The CDR3 sequence is CASSFPGQGRTYEQYF. The CDR3 coding sequence is TGTGCCAGCAGTTTCCCGGGACAGGGTAGGACCTACGAGCAGTACTTC.

The rearrangement joins TRBV30 to TRBJ2-7, with TRBD2 matching 9 bases. In germline, CDR1 is GTSNPN, CDR2 SVGIG (reference sequence). V was pared by 4 bases and J by 2 bases, with 3 bases of the junction left unmatched. The CDR3 has 13 amino acids. CDR3 protein: CAWTSGTPYEQYF. CDR3 DNA: TGTGCCTGGACTAGCGGGACACCCTACGAGCAGTACTTC.

The V gene is TRBV27, the J gene TRBJ1-5, with 10 positions matching TRBD1. The trim removed 3 bases at V and 2 bases at J, leaving 1 base unmatched. There are 15 residues in the CDR3. Germline-derived CDR1 and CDR2 are MNHEY and SMNVEV (reference sequence). CDR3 sequence (DNA): TGTGCCAGCAGTTTTGGGACAGGGGGCAATCAGCCCCAGCATTTT. This encodes CASSFGTGGNQPQHF.